Below are 18 T cell receptor beta chains sequenced from a single sample in a study of early T cells in non-severe SARS-CoV-2 infection. TCRdb reanalysed the 5' RACE reads using MiXCR and keeps one entry per CDR3 protein. The sample consists of 100,000 to 120,000 distinct CDR3 sequences, 10% to 15% of them appearing once. The input for sequencing was whole blood, taken at baseline. All receptors derive from an adult who was a healthcare worker with PCR-confirmed SARS-CoV-2 infection or an uninfected control (not recorded which).

This clonotype has just a few counts. The chain uses TRBV27 and TRBJ1-1; D gene ambiguous. The CDR3 spans 17 residues. Trimming stripped 0 bases from V and 3 bases from J, with 17 bases between. Germline V lookup: CDR1 MNHEY, CDR2 SMNVEV (reference sequence). CDR3 sequence (DNA): TGTGCCAGCAGTTTATCATGGGCAGTCAAGAAGGACACTGAAGCTTTCTTT. Translating gives CASSLSWAVKKDTEAFF.

The chain couples TRBV6-6 to TRBJ2-6; TRBD2 matches at 13 bases. CDR1 and CDR2 (germline): MNHNY, SVGAGI (reference sequence). Trimming removed 2 bases from V and 0 bases from J; junction bases left unmatched: 4. This CDR3 has 19 amino acids. This CDR3 is CASSYRLAGGSSGANVLTF. The CDR3 DNA is TGTGCCAGCAGTTACAGACTAGCGGGGGGAAGCTCTGGGGCCAACGTCCTGACTTTC.

This clonotype was counted only a few times. The chain employs TRBV27 and TRBJ1-2; 12 bases match TRBD1. The CDR3 loop spans 15 amino acids. Looked up from germline, CDR1 is MNHEY and CDR2 is SMNVEV (reference sequence). The ends lost 4 bases at V and 4 bases at J; junction bases unmatched: 4. The CDR3 reads CASSYRDRGLYGYTF. The CDR3 DNA reads as TGTGCCAGCAGTTACCGGGACAGGGGGCTCTATGGCTACACCTTC.

The genes are TRBV29-1 and TRBJ2-7; 10 positions agree with TRBD2. The CDR3 sequence is 13 residues long. Germline trimming cut 4 bases from V and 4 bases from J; bases unmatched to any gene: 4. The germline V gene has CDR1 SQVTM and CDR2 ANQGSEA. The CDR3 sequence is CSVGLAGLYEQYF. For the CDR3, the DNA is TGCAGCGTTGGACTAGCGGGCCTTTACGAGCAGTACTTC.

This clonotype came up once. J is TRBJ2-2 and V is TRBV5-1; D assignment may be TRBD1 or TRBD2 (5 bases each). CDR3 length equals 16 residues. The germline gives CDR1 SGHRS, CDR2 YFSETQ. V was cut by 4 bases and J by 6 bases, with 19 bases left in between. Here the CDR3 DNA reads TGCGCCAGCAGCGGGACGAGTGGCTTCTTGGCCGGGGAGCTGTTTTTT. Protein: CASSGTSGFLAGELFF.

A few counts support this clonotype. The chain couples TRBV12-3 or TRBV12-4 to TRBJ2-7, with 7 bases lining up with TRBD1. V lost 5 bases, J lost 0 bases, and 25 bases stayed unmatched. The CDR3 extends over 21 amino acids. CDR3 bases: TGTGCCAGCAGTCCGCCCATCGCTGAACAGGGGCGCCCACTAAGCTCCTACGAGCAGTACTTC. Translation gives CASSPPIAEQGRPLSSYEQYF.

The chain is built from TRBV6-1 and TRBJ1-5; D gene unclear. This CDR3 contains 13 residues. V lost 7 bases, J lost 4 bases, and 11 bases lay in between. Germline V lookup: CDR1 MNHNS, CDR2 SASEGT. CDR3 amino acids: CASKEGNNQPQHF. The CDR3 nucleotides are TGTGCCAGCAAGGAAGGGAATAATCAGCCCCAGCATTTT.

This clonotype was seen a handful of times. This chain connects TRBV5-5 to TRBJ2-1; D may be TRBD1 (7 bases). The germline V and J ends were trimmed by 3 bases and 1 base, with 8 bases remaining between them. This CDR3 is 14 amino acids long. Germline assignment: CDR1 SGHKS and CDR2 YYEKEE (reference sequence). The CDR3 sequence is CASSSGGSYNEQFF. CDR3 nucleotides: TGTGCCAGCAGCTCAGGGGGGTCCTACAATGAGCAGTTCTTC.

J is TRBJ2-2 and V is TRBV2; no clear D. The V end lost 7 bases, the J end lost 2 bases, and 17 bases lay between the germline ends. This CDR3 spans 16 amino acids. Looked up from germline, CDR1 is SNHLY and CDR2 is FYNNEI. CDR3 DNA: TGTGCCAGCACCCTAGAAGGGATCCCAAACACCGGGGAGCTGTTTTTT. Its translation is CASTLEGIPNTGELFF.

The table lists this clonotype with many counts. The V and J genes are TRBV11-2 and TRBJ2-7; D perhaps matches TRBD1 (6 bases). From germline, CDR1 is SGHAT and CDR2 FQNNGV. Trimming cost V 5 bases and J 0 bases, with 11 bases left between them. The CDR3 is made up of 14 amino acids. The CDR3 region has the DNA TGTGCCAGCAGCCTTACAGGGCTCTCCTACGAGCAGTACTTC. Its translation: CASSLTGLSYEQYF.

This clonotype was detected only a few times. CDR3: CASSTRTSGGSYNEQFF. In DNA, the CDR3 is TGTGCCAGCAGCACAAGAACTAGCGGGGGCTCCTACAATGAGCAGTTCTTC. V usage is TRBV11-2 and J usage is TRBJ2-1; 11 bases match TRBD2. Germline CDR1 is SGHAT and CDR2 is FQNNGV. With V trimmed by 5 bases and J by 0 bases, 6 bases remained unmatched. The CDR3 totals 17 residues.

The rearrangement uses TRBV9 and TRBJ2-5, with 11 bases that match TRBD2. The CDR3 is 17 amino acids. CDR1 and CDR2 (germline): SGDLS, YYNGEE. V trimming: 2 bases; J trimming: 1 base; junction bases outside the gene matches: 7. The CDR3, as DNA: TGTGCCAGCAGCGTGGGGCGACTAGCGGGGACCCAAGAGACCCAGTACTTC. It specifies CASSVGRLAGTQETQYF.

This clonotype was observed a handful of times. The chain uses TRBV19 and TRBJ2-3, with no clear D. Per the germline V gene, CDR1 is LNHDA and CDR2 is SQIVND (reference sequence). Trimming stripped 9 bases from V and 1 base from J, with 11 bases between. The CDR3 is made up of 13 amino acids. The CDR3 spells CASRRSGTDTQYF. Here the CDR3 DNA reads TGTGCCAGCCGTAGGTCTGGCACAGATACGCAGTATTTT.

The chain carries TRBV18 and TRBJ1-6; D gene uncertain. Germline CDR1 is KGHSH and CDR2 is LQKENI. V dropped 8 bases and J dropped 0 bases, with 5 bases sitting between them. The CDR3 is made up of 13 amino acids. DNA of the CDR3: TGTGCCAGCCATAGCTCCTATAATTCACCCCTCCACTTT. As protein: CASHSSYNSPLHF.

The V gene is TRBV7-9, the J gene TRBJ2-1; TRBD2 might be the D (6 bases). V was pared by 7 bases and J by 2 bases, with 21 bases between. This CDR3 has 17 amino acids. Germline V gene data show CDR1 as SEHNR and CDR2 as FQNEAQ (reference sequence). CDR3 protein: CASTPPDYRTPYNEQFF. The DNA of the CDR3 is TGTGCCAGCACCCCCCCGGACTACCGGACGCCCTACAATGAGCAGTTCTTC.

This clonotype was recorded at least ten times. The chain recombines TRBV3-1 with TRBJ1-1; the D gene is possibly TRBD1 (5 bases). Germline V gene data show CDR1 as LGHDT and CDR2 as YNNKEL (reference sequence). V was clipped by 4 bases and J by 6 bases, with 12 bases between them. The CDR3 covers 13 residues. CDR3 sequence: CASSPPGRAEAFF. The CDR3 bases are TGTGCCAGCAGCCCCCCCGGCAGGGCTGAAGCTTTCTTT.

This clonotype was observed a handful of times. This chain links TRBV5-1 with TRBJ2-2, with unresolved D. The germline V gene has CDR1 SGHRS and CDR2 YFSETQ. This CDR3 region has 13 residues. The V gene lost 4 bases and the J gene lost 5 bases, with 9 bases spanning the gap. In nucleotides, the CDR3 is TGCGCCAGCAGCCCGACGGCAACCGGGGAGCTGTTTTTT. This encodes CASSPTATGELFF.

Regarding this clonotype: At one of its ends the junction is not consistent with the germline gene, which may arise from a read error. The chain employs TRBV5-4 and TRBJ2-2; D may be TRBD1 or TRBD2 (6 bases each). Per germline, CDR1 SGHNT and CDR2 YYREEE (reference sequence). The CDR3 length is 15 residues. As DNA, the CDR3 is TGTGCCAGCAGCCGGGGGCAGGGGAGCACCGGGGAGCTTTTTTTT. Its protein product is CASSRGQGSTGELFF.